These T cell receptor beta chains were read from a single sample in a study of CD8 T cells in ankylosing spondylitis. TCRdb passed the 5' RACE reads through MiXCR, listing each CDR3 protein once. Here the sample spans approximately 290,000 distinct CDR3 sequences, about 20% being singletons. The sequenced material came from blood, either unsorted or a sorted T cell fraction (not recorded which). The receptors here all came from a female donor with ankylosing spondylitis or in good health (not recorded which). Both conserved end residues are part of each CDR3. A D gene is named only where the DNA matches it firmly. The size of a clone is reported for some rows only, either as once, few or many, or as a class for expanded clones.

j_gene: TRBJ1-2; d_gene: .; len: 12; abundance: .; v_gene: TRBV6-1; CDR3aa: CASSEVGNGYTF; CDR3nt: TGTGCCAGCAGTGAAGTGGGAAATGGCTACACCTTC
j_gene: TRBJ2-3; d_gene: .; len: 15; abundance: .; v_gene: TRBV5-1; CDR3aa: CASSKEAATTDTQYF; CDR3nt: TGCGCCAGCAGCAAGGAGGCGGCAACCACAGATACGCAGTATTTT
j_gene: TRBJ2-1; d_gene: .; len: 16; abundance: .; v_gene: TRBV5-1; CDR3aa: CASSLDSGGSYNEQFF; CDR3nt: TGCGCCAGCAGCTTGGATAGCGGTGGCTCCTACAATGAGCAGTTCTTC
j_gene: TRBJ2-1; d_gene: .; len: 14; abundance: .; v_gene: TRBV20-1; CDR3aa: CSARLFGRLDEQFF; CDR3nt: TGCAGTGCTAGGTTGTTCGGGAGACTCGATGAGCAGTTCTTC
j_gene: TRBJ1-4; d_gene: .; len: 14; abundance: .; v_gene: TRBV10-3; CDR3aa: CAISDRATNEKLFF; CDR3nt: TGTGCCATCAGTGACAGAGCAACTAATGAAAAACTGTTTTTT
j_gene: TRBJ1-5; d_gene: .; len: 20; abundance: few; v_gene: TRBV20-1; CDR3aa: CSARLLPPDGGVYSNQPQHF; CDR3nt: TGCAGTGCTAGACTGCTCCCCCCGGACGGGGGTGTATATAGCAATCAGCCCCAGCATTTT
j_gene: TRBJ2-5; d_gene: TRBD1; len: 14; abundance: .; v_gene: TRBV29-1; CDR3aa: CSVDRQGDLKTQYF; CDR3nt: TGCAGCGTTGACCGGCAGGGGGATTTGAAGACCCAGTACTTC
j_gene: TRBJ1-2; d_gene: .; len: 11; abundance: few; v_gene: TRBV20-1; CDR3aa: CSAVMQGGYTF; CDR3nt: TGCAGTGCCGTGATGCAAGGGGGCTACACCTTC
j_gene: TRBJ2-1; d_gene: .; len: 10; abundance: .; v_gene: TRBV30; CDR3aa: CAWGSSEQFF; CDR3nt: TGTGCCTGGGGGAGCAGTGAGCAGTTCTTC
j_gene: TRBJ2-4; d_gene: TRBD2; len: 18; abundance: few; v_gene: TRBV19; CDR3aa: CASRARSGRGSAKNIQYF; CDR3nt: TGTGCCAGTAGGGCGCGTAGCGGGAGGGGGTCGGCCAAAAACATTCAGTACTTC
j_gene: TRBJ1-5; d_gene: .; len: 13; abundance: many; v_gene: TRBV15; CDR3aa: CATSGSLVQPQHF; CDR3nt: TGTGCCACCTCCGGTTCGCTGGTTCAGCCCCAGCATTTT
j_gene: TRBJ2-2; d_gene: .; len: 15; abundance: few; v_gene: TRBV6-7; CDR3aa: CASSYIAPNTGELFF; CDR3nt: TGTGCCAGCAGTTACATAGCGCCGAACACCGGGGAGCTGTTTTTT
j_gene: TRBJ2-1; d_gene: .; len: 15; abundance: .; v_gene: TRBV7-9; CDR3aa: CASSLDQVRYNEQFF; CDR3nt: TGTGCCAGCAGCCTTGATCAGGTTCGTTACAATGAGCAGTTCTTC
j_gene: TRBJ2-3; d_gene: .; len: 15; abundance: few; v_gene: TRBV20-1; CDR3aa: CRGDRQAACTDTQYF; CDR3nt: TGCAGAGGCGATCGACAGGCCGCTTGCACAGATACGCAGTATTTT
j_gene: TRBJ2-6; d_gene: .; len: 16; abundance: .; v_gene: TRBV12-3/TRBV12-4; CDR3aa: CASTPDGLVGANVLTF; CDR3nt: TGTGCCAGCACCCCGGACGGCCTTGTGGGGGCCAACGTCCTGACTTTC
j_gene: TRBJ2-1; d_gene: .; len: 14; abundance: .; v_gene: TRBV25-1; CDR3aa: CASGVAAFYNEQFF; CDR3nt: TGTGCCAGCGGGGTAGCGGCATTCTACAATGAGCAGTTCTTC
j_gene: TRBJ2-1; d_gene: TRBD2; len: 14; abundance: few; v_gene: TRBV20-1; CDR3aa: CSASTSGRYNEQFF; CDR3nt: TGCAGTGCCTCCACTAGCGGCCGTTACAATGAGCAGTTCTTC
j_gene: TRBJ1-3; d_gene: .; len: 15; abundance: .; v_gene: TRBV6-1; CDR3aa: CASGSFGFSGNTIYF; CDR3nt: TGTGCCAGCGGGTCTTTTGGATTCTCTGGAAACACCATATATTTT
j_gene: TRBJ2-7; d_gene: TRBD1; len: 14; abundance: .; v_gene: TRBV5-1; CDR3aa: CASSPTGESYEQYF; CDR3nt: TGCGCCAGCAGCCCGACAGGGGAGTCCTACGAGCAGTACTTC
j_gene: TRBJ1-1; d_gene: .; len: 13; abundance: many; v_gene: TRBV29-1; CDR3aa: CSVPGTSNTEAFF; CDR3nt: TGCAGCGTTCCAGGGACATCGAACACTGAAGCTTTCTTT
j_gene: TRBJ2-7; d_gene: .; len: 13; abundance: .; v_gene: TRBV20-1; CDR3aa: CSALQGLGNEQYF; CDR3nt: TGCAGTGCCCTGCAGGGGTTAGGGAACGAGCAGTACTTC
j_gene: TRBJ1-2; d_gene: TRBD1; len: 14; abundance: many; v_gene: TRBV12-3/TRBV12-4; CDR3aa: CASSTPGQGYGYTF; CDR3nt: TGTGCCAGCAGTACTCCCGGACAGGGCTATGGCTACACCTTC
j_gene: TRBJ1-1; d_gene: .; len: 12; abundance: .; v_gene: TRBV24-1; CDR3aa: CATSGGNTEAFF; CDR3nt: TGTGCCACCAGTGGGGGGAACACTGAAGCTTTCTTT
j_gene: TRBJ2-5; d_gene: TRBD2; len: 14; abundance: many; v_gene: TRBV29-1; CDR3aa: CSVSTSGSIETQYF; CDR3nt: TGCAGCGTTTCCACTAGCGGGAGTATTGAGACCCAGTACTTC
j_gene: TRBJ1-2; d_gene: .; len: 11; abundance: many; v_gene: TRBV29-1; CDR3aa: CSVQGGGGYTF; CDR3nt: TGCAGCGTTCAAGGGGGGGGAGGCTACACCTTC
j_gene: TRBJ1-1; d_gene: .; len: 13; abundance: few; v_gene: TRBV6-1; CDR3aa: CASRAVPNTEAFF; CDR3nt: TGTGCCAGCAGGGCCGTTCCGAACACTGAAGCTTTCTTT
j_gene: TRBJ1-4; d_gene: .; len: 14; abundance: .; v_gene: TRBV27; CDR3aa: CASSPGTGNEKLFF; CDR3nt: TGTGCCAGCAGTCCAGGGACGGGAAATGAAAAACTGTTTTTT
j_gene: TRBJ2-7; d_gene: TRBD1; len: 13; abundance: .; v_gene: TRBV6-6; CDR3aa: CASSTDRDYEQYF; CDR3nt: TGTGCCAGCAGTACAGACAGGGACTACGAGCAGTACTTC
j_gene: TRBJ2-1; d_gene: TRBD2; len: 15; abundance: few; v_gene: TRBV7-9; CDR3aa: CASSTKSGRASEQFF; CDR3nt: TGTGCCAGCAGCACAAAAAGCGGGAGGGCCAGCGAGCAGTTCTTC
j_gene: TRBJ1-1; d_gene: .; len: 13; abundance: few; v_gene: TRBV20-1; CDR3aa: CSAEGGPWNEAFF; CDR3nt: TGCAGTGCCGAAGGTGGCCCGTGGAATGAAGCTTTCTTT